A selection of T cell receptor beta chains follows, all from one sample in a study of shared clonotypes between healthy human individuals. Repertoires were generated with immunoSEQ multiplex PCR, while TCRdb's copy carries only in-frame clones and drops some. In the table there are about 1.4 million clones, over 95% of which are singletons. The specimen was naive CD4+ T cells sorted from blood. The receptor set was obtained from a man aged 25 to 40 in good health. The CDR3 runs from the conserved cysteine through the conserved F or W. Size values are once, few and many counts, or a class for expanded clones, and some rows have none.

clone_size v_call cdr3_aa
few TRBV6-1 CAGGLHHSYEQYF
- TRBV5-1 CASSLEGPSQFF
- TRBV19 CASSIDGSGRVGETQYF
few TRBV11-2 CASSPVGEQYF
- TRBV2 CASATDSNQPQHF
- TRBV6-4 CASSVAPSSYNEQFF
- TRBV18 CASSPAGNEQFF
- TRBV5-1 CASSSTGQETQYF
- TRBV2 CASSEWYEQYF
- TRBV18 CASSRPGTGYEQYF
- TRBV5-1 CASSLKTGEPNTEAFF
- TRBV5-4 CASSFGWDLETQYF
- TRBV2 CASMIGRNTIYF
once TRBV28 CASSRPGQGYGYTF
- TRBV28 CASSTGNPDEKLFF
- TRBV6-5 CASSYYREVGTDTQYF
- TRBV5-8 CAAGGGPRGDTQYF
- TRBV2 CASSPDRGASDGYTF
- TRBV5-1 CASSLEAGYQPQHF
- TRBV6-5 CASSSSIAGNYEQYF
- TRBV20-1 CSATRNEQFF
- TRBV2 CASRQGGADTQYF
- TRBV7-9 CASGQASRDTDTQYF
- TRBV10-3 CAIRGGGSADTQYF
- TRBV18 CASSPFGLAGGYAGELFF
- TRBV5-1 CASSLGGPDTYEQYF
- TRBV5-1 CASSPHLDQGYTF
- TRBV11-3 CASSHGVGGTQYF
- TRBV4-3 CASSQGGVTGELFF
- TRBV15 CATSREGTGVYEQYF
- TRBV28 CASSFGSYGYTF
- TRBV19 CASSIGPNEDIQYF
once TRBV11-2 CASSSLDLGQMNTEAFF
- TRBV28 CASSSPTGTQYF
- TRBV5-1 CASSPNLRETQYF
- TRBV6-4 CASRKRGGQNYGYTF
- TRBV7-9 CASSSLQRDEQFF
- TRBV5-8 CASSSTGAQGYGYTF
- TRBV7-9 CASSRTGTGVEKLFF
- TRBV7-2 CASSFYGEYYTF
- TRBV27 CASSFLGDTGELFF
- TRBV7-2 CASSPPSGRGGTDTQYF
- TRBV27 CASRTPGGRTDTQYF
- TRBV5-1 CASGASTSGSYEQYF
- TRBV7-2 CASIPSGRDTGELFF
- TRBV14 CASSQPLGYEQYF
- TRBV7-9 CASSSGQQYGYTF
few TRBV28 CASSQGGTEAFF
- TRBV2 CASIPGQGVSGANVLTF
- TRBV18 CASSSRQREEQYF
once TRBV27 CASSFRRDRSSYNEQFF